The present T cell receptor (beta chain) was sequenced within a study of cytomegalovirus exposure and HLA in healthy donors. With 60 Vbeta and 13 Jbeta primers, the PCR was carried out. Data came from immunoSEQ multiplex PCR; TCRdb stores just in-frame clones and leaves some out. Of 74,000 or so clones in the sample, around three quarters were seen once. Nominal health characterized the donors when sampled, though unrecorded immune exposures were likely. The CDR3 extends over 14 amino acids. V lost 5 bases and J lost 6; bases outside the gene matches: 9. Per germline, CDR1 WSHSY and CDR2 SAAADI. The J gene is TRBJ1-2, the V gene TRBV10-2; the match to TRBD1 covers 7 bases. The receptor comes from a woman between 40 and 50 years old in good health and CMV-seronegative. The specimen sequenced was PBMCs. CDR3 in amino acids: CASSRQGIRDGYTF. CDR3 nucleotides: TGCGCCAGCAGTAGACAGGGAATAAGGGATGGCTACACCTTC.